This T cell receptor (beta chain) derives from a study of T cell changes during pregnancy in multiple sclerosis. Data came from immunoSEQ multiplex PCR; TCRdb stores just in-frame clones and leaves some out. Here the sample spans some 40,000 clones, 89% being singletons. This clone showed up just once. V lost 0 bases and J lost 11, with 23 bases in between. Per the germline V gene, CDR1 is LGHNA and CDR2 is YSLEER. The CDR3 runs 17 residues. The TCR originated in a female donor with multiple sclerosis, enrolled in a pregnancy study. The rearrangement uses TRBV4-3 and TRBJ1-3; D not certain. The sample in question was CD4+ T cells from peripheral blood mononuclear cells, obtained in the first trimester of pregnancy. The CDR3 spells CASSQDLRGTFGWSIYF. CDR3 sequence (DNA): TGCGCCAGCAGCCAAGATCTCAGAGGAACTTTCGGTTGGTCCATATATTTT.